This T cell receptor beta chain was sequenced in a study of blood T cell repertoires in COVID-19. The overall study: Symptom resolution, clearance, or two negative PCRs marked the recovered donors of Cohort 3. Whether acute or convalescent, the COVID-19 samples came from the United States, Italy and Spain.

In the study's own analysis: Researchers report that nucleated cell counts were estimated from reference gene primer amplification. The protocol was immunoSEQ multiplex PCR, while the TCRdb copy is restricted to in-frame clones and leaves out a portion. Clonal size and the V and J genes are those of that table, whereas D and trimming came from the DNA. The table has some 180,000 clones, 86% seen once. Recruitment covered about 25 US areas and drew participants whose ages spanned roughly 18 to 100 years. V lost 0 bases to trimming and J lost 2 bases; unmatched junction nucleotides: 0. The CDR3 has 14 amino acids. The germline CDR1 and CDR2 sequences are SGHDT and YYEEEE.

This sequence joins TRBV5-6 and TRBJ1-2, with 8 positions matching TRBD1. This TCR derives from a middle-aged woman in a cohort exposed to, infected with or recovered from COVID-19 (not recorded which). Material for sequencing was PBMCs or T cells enriched from blood (not recorded which). The CDR3, as DNA: TGTGCCAGCAGCTTGGGGACAGGGAACTATGGCTACACCTTC. Its protein product is CASSLGTGNYGYTF.